These 10 T cell receptor beta chains were all obtained from the same sample, sequenced in a study of T cells in Graves' hyperthyroidism and ophthalmopathy. Amplification yielded TCR beta CDR3 regions, with RNA transcripts as the source. The HTBI primer set served for first-round RT-PCR of the TCR CDR3. MiXCR was run by TCRdb on the multiplex PCR reads, yielding one entry per CDR3 protein. The repertoire consists of 650,000 to 750,000 distinct CDR3 sequences, with around 15% occurring once and the leading ten covering 10%. Sequencing was done on a sample of blood. These receptors originate from a woman aged 18-30 years with Graves' hyperthyroidism.

This clonotype has a count of ten or more. The gene calls are TRBV27 and TRBJ2-7, with 7 bases fitting TRBD1. The CDR3 sequence is 18 residues long. Trimming cost V 5 bases and J 6 bases; bases outside gene matches: 22. Germline values: CDR1 MNHEY, CDR2 SMNVEV (reference sequence). CDR3 DNA sequence: TGTGCCAGCAGTGCTCATGGGATCTCGACAGGGACCGTCGGCGAGCAGTACTTC. Protein product: CASSAHGISTGTVGEQYF.

This clonotype was seen many times. J is TRBJ2-1 and V is TRBV20-1; D is possibly TRBD1 (5 bases). V lost 1 base and J 6 bases, leaving 13 bases between the germline ends. The length of the CDR3 is 14 residues. Germline values: CDR1 DFQATT, CDR2 SNEGSKA (reference sequence). The CDR3 here is CSARVARAFNEQFF. The CDR3 DNA reads as TGCAGTGCTAGAGTAGCCAGGGCGTTCAATGAGCAGTTCTTC.

This clonotype was counted ten times or more. The chain joins TRBV11-1 to TRBJ2-7; 9 nucleotides line up with TRBD2. The CDR3 is 16 residues long. CDR1 and CDR2 (germline): SGHAT, FQDESV (reference sequence). Trimming removed 2 bases from V and 3 bases from J; junction bases left unmatched: 8. The chain's CDR3 is CASSLLAASGDYEQYF. The CDR3 coding sequence is TGTGCCAGCAGCTTACTGGCCGCTAGCGGGGACTACGAGCAGTACTTC.

In this sample, this clonotype turned up a few times. The chain has TRBV6-6 and TRBJ2-2; 12 nucleotides line up with TRBD1. The CDR3 covers 18 residues. The germline V gene has CDR1 MNHNY and CDR2 SVGAGI (reference sequence). The junction had 4 bases not matched to a gene; V was cut back by 0 bases and J by 2 bases. The CDR3 nucleotides are TGTGCCAGCAGTTACTCGTTCGGGACAGGGGGCAACACCGGGGAGCTGTTTTTT. This codes for CASSYSFGTGGNTGELFF.

This clonotype was recorded many times. This chain connects TRBV11-3 to TRBJ2-7; TRBD2 is a possible D gene (6 bases). The CDR3 runs 15 residues. V dropped 0 bases and J dropped 2 bases, with 11 bases sitting between them. Germline V gene data show CDR1 as SGHNT and CDR2 as YENEEA. The CDR3 nucleotides are TGTGCCAGCAGCTTAGATGGACGGGAGACCTACGAGCAGTACTTC. It codes for CASSLDGRETYEQYF.

Many counts were recorded for this clonotype. One end of the junction is discordant with germline, which a read error may explain. The rearrangement links TRBV3-1 to TRBJ1-2; 7 positions match TRBD1. CDR1 and CDR2 (germline): LGHDT, YNNKEL (reference sequence). The CDR3 has 13 amino acids. CDR3 protein: CASSQRGPLGHTF. DNA of the CDR3: TGTGCCAGCAGCCAAAGGGGGCCCCTTGGCCACACCTTC.

This clonotype was detected ten times or more. V gene TRBV28 combines with J gene TRBJ2-3, with a weak D call TRBD2 (6 bases). Germline values: CDR1 MDHEN, CDR2 SYDVKM. This CDR3 comprises 18 residues. V lost 1 base and J 1 base, leaving 18 bases between the germline ends. The CDR3 here is CASSLYGGERTRTDTQYF. CDR3 nucleotides: TGTGCCAGCAGTTTATACGGAGGGGAGCGGACCCGCACAGATACGCAGTATTTT.

This clonotype has ten or more counts. The V call is TRBV28, the J call TRBJ1-1, with D possibly being TRBD1 (6 bases). Trimming took off 3 bases at V and 4 bases at J, with 12 bases between the two ends. Germline CDR1 MDHEN, CDR2 SYDVKM. This CDR3 has 14 amino acids. CDR3 in amino acids: CASSLPARGTEAFF. CDR3 bases: TGTGCCAGCAGTTTGCCGGCCAGGGGCACTGAAGCTTTCTTT.

This clonotype was seen ten or more times. V and J are TRBV13 and TRBJ1-1, with TRBD1 as a possible D gene (5 bases). The CDR3 extends over 14 amino acids. Trimming took off 4 bases at V and 1 base at J, with 10 bases between the two ends. Germline values: CDR1 PRHDT, CDR2 FYEKMQ (reference sequence). In DNA, the CDR3 is TGTGCCAGCAGCTGGGGACGGCGGAACACTGAAGCTTTCTTT. Translated, it gives CASSWGRRNTEAFF.

CDR3 sequence: CSASGIGQGRSIGETQYF. DNA of the CDR3: TGCAGTGCTAGCGGTATCGGACAGGGAAGATCGATAGGAGAGACCCAGTACTTC. The V and J genes are TRBV20-1 and TRBJ2-5; 8 bases map to TRBD1. With 3 bases clipped from V and 4 bases from J, the junction kept 19 bases outside the gene matches. The CDR3 extends over 18 amino acids. From germline, CDR1 is DFQATT and CDR2 SNEGSKA (reference sequence).